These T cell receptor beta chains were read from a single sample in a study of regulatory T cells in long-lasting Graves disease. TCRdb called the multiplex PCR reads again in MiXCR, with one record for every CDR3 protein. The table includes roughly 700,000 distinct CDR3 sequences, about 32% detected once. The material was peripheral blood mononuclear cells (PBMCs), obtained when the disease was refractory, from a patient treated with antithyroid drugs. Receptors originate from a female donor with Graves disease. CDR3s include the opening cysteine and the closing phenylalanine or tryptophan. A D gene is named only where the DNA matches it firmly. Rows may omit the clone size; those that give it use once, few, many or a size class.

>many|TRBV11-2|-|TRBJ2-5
CASSLDQAVAGTQYF
TGTGCCAGCAGCTTAGACCAGGCGGTGGCAGGGACCCAGTACTTC
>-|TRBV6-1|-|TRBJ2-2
CASEDGRGTGELFF
TGTGCCAGCGAAGATGGGAGGGGGACCGGGGAGCTGTTTTTT
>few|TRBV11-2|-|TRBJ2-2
CASSLTGSGELFF
TGTGCCAGCAGCTTAACGGGTTCCGGGGAGCTGTTTTTT
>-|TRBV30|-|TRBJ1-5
CAWSVSSYQPQHF
TGTGCCTGGAGTGTTTCGAGTTATCAGCCCCAGCATTTT
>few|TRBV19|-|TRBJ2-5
CASSMVGEETQYF
TGTGCCAGTAGTATGGTAGGGGAAGAGACCCAGTACTTC
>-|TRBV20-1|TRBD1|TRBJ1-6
CSAHRDSSYNSPLHF
TGCAGTGCGCACCGGGACAGCTCCTATAATTCACCCCTCCACTTT
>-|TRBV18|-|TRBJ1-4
CASSRPGINEKLFF
TGTGCCAGCTCACGGCCGGGGATTAATGAAAAACTGTTTTTT
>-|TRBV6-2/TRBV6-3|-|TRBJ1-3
CASSSARGRTGNTIYF
TGTGCCAGCAGCTCCGCCCGTGGAAGAACTGGAAACACCATATATTTT
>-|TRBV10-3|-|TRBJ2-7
CAISAGQTYEQYF
TGTGCCATCAGTGCGGGACAAACCTACGAGCAGTACTTC
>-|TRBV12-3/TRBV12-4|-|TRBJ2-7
CASSRAESSYEQYF
TGTGCCAGCAGCCGAGCGGAGAGCTCCTACGAGCAGTACTTC
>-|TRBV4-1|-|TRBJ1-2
CASSQKLQGAGYGYTF
TGCGCCAGCAGCCAAAAACTTCAGGGCGCTGGCTATGGCTACACCTTC
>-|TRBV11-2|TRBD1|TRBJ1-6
CASRPGQVYNSPLHF
TGTGCCAGCCGACCGGGACAGGTCTATAATTCACCCCTCCACTTT
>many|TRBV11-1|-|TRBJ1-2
CASSPDDRLAGYTF
TGTGCCAGCAGCCCAGATGACAGGCTCGCGGGCTACACCTTC
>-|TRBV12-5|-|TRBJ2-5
CASGLVRGTLQETQYF
TGTGCTAGTGGTTTGGTACGAGGGACATTACAAGAGACCCAGTACTTC
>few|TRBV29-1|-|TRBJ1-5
CSVAGNNQPQHF
TGCAGCGTTGCGGGGAACAATCAGCCCCAGCATTTT
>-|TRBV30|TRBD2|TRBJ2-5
CAWTMTSGSSETQYF
TGTGCCTGGACCATGACTAGCGGGAGTTCAGAGACCCAGTACTTC
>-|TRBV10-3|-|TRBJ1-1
CATRGILTEAFF
TGTGCCACCCGGGGAATTCTTACTGAAGCTTTCTTT
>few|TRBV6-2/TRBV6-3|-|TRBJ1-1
CASSENLKAFF
TGTGCCAGCAGTGAGAACCTAAAGGCTTTCTTT
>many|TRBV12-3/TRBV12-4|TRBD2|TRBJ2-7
CASSLVASGAYEQYF
TGTGCCAGCAGTTTAGTGGCTAGCGGAGCCTACGAGCAGTACTTC
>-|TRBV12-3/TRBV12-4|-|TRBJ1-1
CASRPNRASGAFF
TGTGCCAGCAGACCCAACAGGGCCAGTGGCGCTTTCTTT
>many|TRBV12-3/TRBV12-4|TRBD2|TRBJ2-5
CASSLIAGGQETQYF
TGTGCCAGCAGCCTAATAGCGGGAGGACAAGAGACCCAGTACTTC
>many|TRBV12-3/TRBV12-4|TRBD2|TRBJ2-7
CASSPSGLAGVYEQYF
TGTGCCAGCAGTCCATCAGGACTAGCGGGAGTCTACGAGCAGTACTTC
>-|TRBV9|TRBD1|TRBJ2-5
CASSVGTGGQETQYF
TGTGCCAGCAGCGTAGGGACAGGGGGCCAAGAGACCCAGTACTTC
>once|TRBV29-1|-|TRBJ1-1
CSVWGPSNTEAFF
TGCAGCGTCTGGGGACCCTCGAACACTGAAGCTTTCTTT
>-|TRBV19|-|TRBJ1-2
CATDGRSDGYTF
TGTGCCACCGACGGACGGAGTGACGGCTACACCTTC
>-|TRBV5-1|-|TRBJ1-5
CASSSYGIGEPQHF
TGCGCCAGCAGTTCCTACGGGATCGGGGAGCCCCAGCATTTT
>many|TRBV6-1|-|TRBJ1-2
CASSEEGGNYGYTF
TGTGCCAGCAGTGAGGAGGGGGGGAACTATGGCTACACCTTC
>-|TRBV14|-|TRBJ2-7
CASSLLGPLLDEQYF
TGTGCCAGCAGCCTCCTAGGGCCCCTTTTGGACGAGCAGTACTTC
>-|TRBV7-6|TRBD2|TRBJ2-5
CASSIGMASGSRLGEETQYF
TGTGCCAGCAGTATAGGGATGGCTAGCGGGTCCCGGTTGGGAGAAGAGACCCAGTACTTC
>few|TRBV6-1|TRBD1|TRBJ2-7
CASIVEYPPTGSEQYF
TGTGCCAGCATCGTAGAATATCCACCGACAGGGTCCGAGCAGTACTTC
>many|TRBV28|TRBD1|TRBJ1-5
CASSIGQGRGQPQHF
TGTGCCAGCAGTATCGGACAGGGCAGGGGTCAGCCCCAGCATTTT
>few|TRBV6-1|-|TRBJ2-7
CASSEIPGTYEQYF
TGTGCCAGCAGTGAAATCCCAGGGACCTACGAGCAGTACTTC
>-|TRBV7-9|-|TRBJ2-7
CASSSRLSYEQYF
TGTGCCAGCAGCTCCAGACTTTCCTACGAGCAGTACTTC
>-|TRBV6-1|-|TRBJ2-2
CASIGGSTGELFF
TGTGCCAGCATTGGTGGATCCACCGGGGAGCTGTTTTTT
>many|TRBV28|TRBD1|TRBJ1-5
CASSLSPGQGNQPQHF
TGTGCCAGCAGTTTGTCGCCGGGACAGGGGAATCAGCCCCAGCATTTT
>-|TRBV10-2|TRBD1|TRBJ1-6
CASSGQGGSPLHF
TGCGCCAGCAGCGGGCAGGGGGGTTCACCCCTCCACTTT
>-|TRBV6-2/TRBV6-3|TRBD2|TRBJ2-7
CASSYRKGTSGSELKEQYF
TGTGCCAGCAGTTACCGAAAAGGGACTAGCGGGAGCGAGTTAAAAGAGCAGTACTTC
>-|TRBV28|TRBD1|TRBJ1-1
CASSLWTGGNTEAFF
TGTGCCAGCAGTTTATGGACAGGGGGGAACACTGAAGCTTTCTTT
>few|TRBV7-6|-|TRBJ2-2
CASSLAPPGELFF
TGTGCCAGCAGCTTAGCCCCACCCGGGGAGCTGTTTTTT
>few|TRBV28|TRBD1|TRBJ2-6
CASSLDRDNAGANVLTF
TGTGCCAGCAGTTTAGACAGGGACAACGCTGGGGCCAACGTCCTGACTTTC
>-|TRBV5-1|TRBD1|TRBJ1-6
CASSLETGGSPLHF
TGCGCCAGCAGCTTGGAGACAGGGGGTTCACCCCTCCACTTT
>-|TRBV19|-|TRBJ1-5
CASSLSTGRSNQPQHF
TGTGCCAGTAGTCTCTCAACTGGGCGTAGCAATCAGCCCCAGCATTTT
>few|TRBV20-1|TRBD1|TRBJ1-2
CSAPRKGGSQSNYGYTF
TGCAGTGCTCCCCGGAAAGGGGGCTCGCAGAGTAACTATGGCTACACCTTC
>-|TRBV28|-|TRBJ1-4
CASSSATREKLFF
TGTGCCAGCAGTTCCGCAACCCGGGAAAAACTGTTTTTT
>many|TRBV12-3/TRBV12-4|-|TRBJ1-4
CASSLEAEKLFF
TGTGCCAGCAGTTTGGAGGCTGAAAAACTGTTTTTT
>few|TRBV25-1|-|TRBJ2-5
CASSEYGARAVEQETQYF
TGTGCCAGCAGTGAATATGGGGCGAGAGCAGTAGAACAAGAGACCCAGTACTTC
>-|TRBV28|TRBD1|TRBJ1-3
CASSRRGPPGNTIYF
TGTGCCAGCAGTCGCAGGGGGCCCCCTGGAAACACCATATATTTT
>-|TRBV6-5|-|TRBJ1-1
CASSYPGVNTEAFF
TGTGCCAGCAGTTACCCAGGGGTGAACACTGAAGCTTTCTTT
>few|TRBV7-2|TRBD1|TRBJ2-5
CASSLPTGGRKTQYF
TGTGCCAGCAGCCTACCGACAGGGGGGAGGAAGACCCAGTACTTC
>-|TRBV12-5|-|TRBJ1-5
CASGLFPPVRGRNQPQHF
TGTGCTAGTGGTTTGTTCCCCCCCGTTCGGGGCAGAAATCAGCCCCAGCATTTT
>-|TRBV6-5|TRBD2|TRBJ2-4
CASSSTSGSRFF
TGTGCCAGCAGTTCCACTAGCGGGAGTAGGTTCTTC
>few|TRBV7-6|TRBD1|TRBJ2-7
CASSSSGQGVYEQYF
TGTGCCAGCAGCTCTTCGGGACAGGGGGTTTACGAGCAGTACTTC
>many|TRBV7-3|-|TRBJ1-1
CASSLSGSLTEAFF
TGTGCCAGCAGCTTAAGTGGGAGTCTCACTGAAGCTTTCTTT
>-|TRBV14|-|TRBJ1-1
CASSQLGGKDENTEAFF
TGTGCCAGCAGCCAGCTCGGTGGTAAGGACGAGAACACTGAAGCTTTCTTT
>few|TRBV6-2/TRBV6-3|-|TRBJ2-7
CASSYRLGSYEQYF
TGTGCCAGCAGTTACCGACTAGGTAGTTACGAGCAGTACTTC
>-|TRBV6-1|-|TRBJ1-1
CASQGHNTEAFF
TGTGCCAGCCAGGGACACAACACTGAAGCTTTCTTT
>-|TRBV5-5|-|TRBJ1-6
CASSWDRLRAPLHF
TGTGCCAGCAGCTGGGACCGCCTTAGGGCACCCCTCCACTTT
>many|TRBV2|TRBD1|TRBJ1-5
CASSLTGNSNQPQHF
TGTGCCAGCAGCCTGACAGGGAATAGCAATCAGCCCCAGCATTTT
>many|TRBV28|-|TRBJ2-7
CASSPKWGSEQYF
TGTGCCAGCAGCCCCAAGTGGGGTAGCGAGCAGTACTTC
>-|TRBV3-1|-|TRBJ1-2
CASSHADGANGYTF
TGTGCCAGCAGCCACGCGGACGGGGCGAATGGCTACACCTTC